This T cell receptor beta chain was found in a study of early T cells in non-severe SARS-CoV-2 infection. Study-wide points: VDJdb matching skewed toward anti-spike CD8 responses, missing private and CD4 specificities.

J lost 3 bases, V lost 1 base, and 3 bases had no gene match. CDR3 size: 14 residues. Germline CDR1 and CDR2: DFQATT and SNEGSKA (reference sequence). Researchers attached unique molecular identifiers to individual cDNA molecules. TCRdb re-analysed the 5' RACE reads in MiXCR, keeping a single row per CDR3 protein. The repertoire holds fewer than 80,000 distinct CDR3 sequences, with around 14% as singletons. There are many counts of this clonotype. Its antigen is as yet unknown. The sample was whole blood. The receptor's source is an adult who was a healthcare worker with PCR-confirmed SARS-CoV-2 infection or an uninfected control (not recorded which). The chain carries TRBV20-1 and TRBJ2-7, with TRBD2 matching 10 bases. CDR3 sequence reads: CSARGLAGSYEQYF. CDR3 coding DNA: TGCAGTGCTAGAGGACTAGCGGGCAGCTACGAGCAGTACTTC.